This paragraph reports one TCR beta chain. In the authors' methods: By means of reference gene primer amplification, nucleated cell counts were estimated. Some clones are missing from TCRdb's copy, which holds only in-frame ones; the method was immunoSEQ multiplex PCR. That table supplies the V and J calls and clone size; D and trimming were determined from the DNA. The table shows about 81,000 clones, with 91% occurring only once. This entry is derived from a study of blood T cell repertoires in COVID-19. Study-level information: Samples taken during acute and convalescent COVID-19 were collected in the United States, Italy and Spain.

V lost 2 bases, J lost 5 bases, and 8 bases lay in between. The V gene's germline CDR1 is SGHRS and CDR2 YFSETQ. The CDR3 runs to 12 residues. Sequencing was performed on peripheral blood. The sequence was obtained from a woman in her fifties or sixties in a cohort sampled during active COVID-19. The rearrangement joins TRBV5-1 to TRBJ2-7, with D perhaps TRBD2 (5 bases). CDR3: CASSLRGDEQYF. Written as DNA, the CDR3 is TGCGCCAGCAGCTTACGGGGAGACGAGCAGTACTTC.